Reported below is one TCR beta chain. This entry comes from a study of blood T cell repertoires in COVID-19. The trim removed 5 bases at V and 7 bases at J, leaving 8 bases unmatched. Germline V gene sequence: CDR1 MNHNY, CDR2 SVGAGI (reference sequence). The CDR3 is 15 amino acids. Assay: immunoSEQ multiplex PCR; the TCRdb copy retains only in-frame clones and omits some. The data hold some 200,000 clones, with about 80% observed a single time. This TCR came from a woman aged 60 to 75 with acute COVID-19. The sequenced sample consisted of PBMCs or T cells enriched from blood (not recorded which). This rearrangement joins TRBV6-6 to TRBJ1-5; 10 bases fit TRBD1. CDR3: CASSGGTGEGQPQHF. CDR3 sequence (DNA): TGTGCCAGCAGTGGGGGGACAGGGGAAGGCCAGCCCCAGCATTTT.